This T cell receptor (beta chain) derives from a study of blood T cells in healthy people across ages. Broader study findings: Long-lived and aged donors differed, with more naive CD4+ cells and higher diversity in the long-lived.

This clonotype appeared a few times. The target antigen is unknown. At one of its ends the junction is not consistent with the germline gene, which may arise from a read error. The authors ran a second PCR of about 6 to 11 cycles using a sample-barcoded 5' primer and a J-beta primer mix. Each cDNA was tagged by a template-switch adaptor containing 12 random nucleotides. TCRdb redid the calling of the 5' RACE reads with MiXCR, one entry per CDR3 protein. The sample has around 2 million distinct CDR3 sequences, 39% seen once. Germline V gene lookup returns CDR1 SEHNR and CDR2 FQNEAQ (reference sequence). There are 15 residues in the CDR3.

The TCR was taken from a human donor in good health. Sequenced sample: blood. The genes are TRBV7-9 and TRBJ2-3, with D possibly matching TRBD2 (5 bases). CDR3 DNA sequence: TGTGCCAGCACCAACCCCAGCGGTAGCACGGATACGCAGTATTTT. It codes for CASTNPSGSTDTQYF.